This TCR beta chain was documented in a study of T cell repertoires in cytomegalovirus infection. The overall study: Shared public TCR beta signatures pointed to both CMV infection and a matching HLA type.

TCRdb re-analysed the reads in MiXCR, keeping a single row per CDR3 protein. This sample carries some 680,000 distinct CDR3 sequences, about 40% of them seen once, and the ten largest clones take around 3%. Study-wide results and caveats: Predominance within the ex vivo response was attributable to HLA-C-restricted CMV-specific TCR beta clonotypes.

The CDR3 consists of 15 residues. Trimming took off 2 bases at V and 2 bases at J, with 12 bases between the two ends. The germline gives CDR1 SEHNR, CDR2 FQNEAQ (reference sequence). This clonotype was recorded a few times. Its specificity is unknown. This clonotype originated in a human donor in good health (CMV status not recorded). Some clones in this sample may be carry-over from other donors' samples. This chain links TRBV7-9 with TRBJ1-2, with D perhaps matching TRBD1 (5 bases). Sequencing was carried out using PBMCs. This CDR3 is CASSLRGLENYGYTF. The CDR3, as DNA: TGTGCCAGCAGCTTACGGGGCCTGGAGAACTATGGCTACACCTTC.